One sample yielded the 29 T cell receptor beta chains listed below, sequenced in a study of T cell repertoires in cytomegalovirus infection. A single record per CDR3 protein comes from TCRdb applying MiXCR to the reads. The data show more than 150,000 distinct CDR3 sequences, with 20% to 25% seen just once and 9.5% to 12% held by the top ten. The sample consisted of PBMCs. Receptors were obtained from a human donor in good health (CMV status not recorded). Some clones in this sample may be carry-over from other donors' samples.

This rearrangement joins TRBV28 to TRBJ2-5; 8 bases match TRBD2. The CDR3 consists of 13 residues. With 6 bases clipped from V and 4 bases from J, the junction kept 4 bases outside the gene matches. The germline V gene has CDR1 MDHEN and CDR2 SYDVKM. CDR3 protein: CASRSSGRETQYF. CDR3 DNA sequence: TGTGCCAGCAGATCAAGCGGGAGAGAGACCCAGTACTTC.

This clonotype was seen more than once but under ten times. V and J are TRBV6-5 and TRBJ2-5; 8 positions agree with TRBD2. The V segment lost 4 bases and the J segment 4 bases; nucleotides outside the gene matches: 2. CDR3 length: 13 residues. Germline V lookup: CDR1 MNHEY, CDR2 SVGAGI. The CDR3 DNA is TGTGCCAGCAGTTTCGGGACTAGAGAGACCCAGTACTTC. Its translation is CASSFGTRETQYF.

A few counts support this clonotype. This sequence joins TRBV5-1 and TRBJ2-1, with 10 bases aligning to TRBD2. This CDR3 has 16 residues. The germline CDR1 and CDR2 sequences are SGHRS and YFSETQ. J gave up 6 bases and V 2 bases, and 8 bases lay outside the gene matches. As DNA, the CDR3 is TGCGCCAGCAGCTTCAAGGGGGCTAGCGGGGGCAATGAGCAGTTCTTC. Protein: CASSFKGASGGNEQFF.

V is TRBV6-5 and J is TRBJ1-1, with D uncertain. The length of the CDR3 is 15 residues. Between the trimmed V and J ends, which lost 10 bases and 1 base, there was a span of 19 bases. Per germline, CDR1 MNHEY and CDR2 SVGAGI. The CDR3 nucleotides read TGTGCCACCCTGGTGTCGAGACACTCGAACACTGAAGCTTTCTTT. Amino acid sequence: CATLVSRHSNTEAFF.

This clonotype was observed many times. The chain employs TRBV7-3 and TRBJ1-6; 7 bases match TRBD1. The germline CDR1 and CDR2 sequences are SGHTA and FQGTGA. The CDR3 runs 14 residues. Trimming removed 2 bases from V and 9 bases from J; junction bases left unmatched: 4. Here the CDR3 DNA reads TGTGCCAGCAGCTTAGCCAGGGGGAGTTCACCCCTCCACTTT. Its protein is CASSLARGSSPLHF.

This clonotype was recorded many times. The gene calls are TRBV6-5 and TRBJ2-2, with D tentatively TRBD2 (6 bases). CDR1 is MNHEY, CDR2 SVGAGI, per germline. The CDR3 is 17 amino acids. V lost 0 bases and J 3 bases, leaving 14 bases between the germline ends. Here the CDR3 reads CASSYSQRVGYTGELFF. CDR3 nucleotides: TGTGCCAGCAGTTACTCGCAGCGGGTCGGATACACCGGGGAGCTGTTTTTT.

This clonotype has a handful of counts. Here the CDR3 DNA reads TGCAGCGTATGGTCCGGGACCAGCACAGATACGCAGTATTTT. It encodes CSVWSGTSTDTQYF. The chain employs TRBV29-1 and TRBJ2-3; either TRBD1 or TRBD2 may fit D (5 bases each). The CDR3 has 14 residues. The V and J ends lost 6 bases and 0 bases respectively, with 13 bases between them. In germline, CDR1 is SQVTM, CDR2 ANQGSEA.

This clonotype was detected a few times. V gene TRBV11-2 combines with J gene TRBJ2-1; D gene uncertain. This CDR3 has 14 amino acids. V dropped 0 bases and J dropped 1 base, with 4 bases sitting between them. The germline V gene encodes CDR1 SGHAT and CDR2 FQNNGV. The CDR3 bases are TGTGCCAGCAGCTTAGACTGGTCCTACAATGAGCAGTTCTTC. It yields the protein CASSLDWSYNEQFF.

This clonotype has only a few counts. This chain joins TRBV7-9 and TRBJ1-5; no reliable D call. Trimming removed 5 bases from V and 4 bases from J, with 9 bases in between. Germline V gene lookup returns CDR1 SEHNR and CDR2 FQNEAQ (reference sequence). The length of the CDR3 is 13 residues. This chain's CDR3 is CASSRGPNQPQHF. DNA for the CDR3: TGTGCCAGCAGCCGAGGGCCGAATCAGCCCCAGCATTTT.

This clonotype was recorded at least ten times. A read error may account for a junction end that differs from germline. The V and J genes are TRBV7-2 and TRBJ2-1; possibly TRBD2 for D (6 bases). Per germline, CDR1 SGHTA and CDR2 FQGNSA. The CDR3 runs 13 residues. CDR3 sequence (DNA): TGTGCCAGCAGCTCCTACCCAGCGGGTGGATCGGTCTTC. This translates into CASSSYPAGGSVF.

This clonotype occurred a few times. The rearrangement links TRBV11-2 to TRBJ2-1; TRBD2 is a possible D gene (6 bases). V was clipped by 4 bases and J by 7 bases, with 14 bases between them. CDR1 is SGHAT and CDR2 is FQNNGV in the germline V gene. The CDR3 runs to 14 residues. The CDR3 DNA reads as TGTGCCAGCAGCTCCGCAGTGGGGAGGAATGAGCAGTTCTTC. This encodes CASSSAVGRNEQFF.

This clonotype was counted ten times or more. The chain uses TRBV11-2 and TRBJ2-5, with D tentatively TRBD1 (6 bases). This CDR3 is built from 16 residues. V was pared by 1 base and J by 4 bases, with 16 bases between. Germline lookup yields CDR1 SGHAT and CDR2 FQNNGV. The CDR3 region is CASSLVGSRGTETQYF. CDR3 coding DNA: TGTGCCAGCAGCTTAGTTGGCTCTAGGGGGACAGAGACCCAGTACTTC.

The sample holds many counts of this clonotype. In DNA, the CDR3 is TGTGCCAGCAGCCCCCAAGCGGGTATAACCTACGAGCAGTACTTC. Encoded protein: CASSPQAGITYEQYF. The chain uses TRBV7-8 and TRBJ2-7, with a possible D match to TRBD2 (6 bases). Germline CDR1 reads SGHVS; CDR2 reads FQNEAQ. The CDR3 totals 15 residues. Trimming removed 5 bases at V and 2 bases at J, with 16 bases between.

This clonotype has just a few counts. The genes are TRBV20-1 and TRBJ2-3, with 9 bases fitting TRBD2. Germline values: CDR1 DFQATT, CDR2 SNEGSKA (reference sequence). Trimming at V came to 3 bases and at J to 4 bases, leaving 5 bases not matched to a gene. This CDR3 region has 14 residues. In nucleotides, the CDR3 is TGCAGTGCTAGCCCCCTAGCGGGATCAGATACGCAGTATTTT. Translation: CSASPLAGSDTQYF.

Only a few counts were recorded for this clonotype. V gene TRBV14 combines with J gene TRBJ2-7, with TRBD1 matching over 9 bases. J lost 3 bases, V lost 4 bases, and 7 bases had no gene match. The CDR3 sequence is 15 residues long. CDR1 SGHDN and CDR2 FVKESK come from the germline V gene. This CDR3 is CASSLRQGGNYEQYF. The CDR3 nucleotides read TGTGCCAGCAGCCTAAGACAGGGGGGAAACTACGAGCAGTACTTC.

This clonotype was counted between two and nine times. The CDR3 sequence is CAWIPKGGSYEQYF. Written as DNA, the CDR3 is TGTGCCTGGATTCCTAAGGGCGGCTCCTACGAGCAGTACTTC. This rearrangement joins TRBV30 to TRBJ2-7; no reliable D call. From germline, CDR1 is GTSNPN and CDR2 SVGIG (reference sequence). The CDR3 loop spans 14 amino acids. Trimming left V 4 bases short and J 0 bases short, with 13 bases between.

A remark on this clonotype: Possible read error: a much larger clone is one base away. This chain connects TRBV7-2 to TRBJ1-2; 8 bases fit TRBD1. The CDR3 loop spans 14 amino acids. Germline V CDR1 and CDR2: SGHTA, FQGNSA. The chain's CDR3 is CVSSYTGGWYGYTF. DNA of the CDR3: TGTGTCAGCAGCTATACAGGGGGTTGGTATGGCTACACCTTC.

The gene calls are TRBV14 and TRBJ2-1, with unresolved D. The length of the CDR3 is 12 residues. The ends were cut back, 1 base at V and 7 bases at J, with 5 bases in the middle. CDR1 is SGHDN, CDR2 FVKESK, per germline. The CDR3 DNA is TGTGCCAGCAGCCAAGTGAGGAATGAGCAGTTCTTC. Its protein product is CASSQVRNEQFF.

This clonotype was recorded once. J is TRBJ1-6 and V is TRBV5-4, with TRBD1 matching over 8 bases. Unmatched junction bases numbered 10, after V lost 4 bases and J lost 7 bases. Germline CDR1 is SGHNT and CDR2 is YYREEE (reference sequence). CDR3 size: 16 residues. The CDR3 loop reads CASSGGGQAINSPLHF. The DNA of the CDR3 is TGTGCCAGCAGCGGGGGGGGACAGGCGATAAATTCACCCCTCCACTTT.

The CDR3 bases are TGTGCCAGCAGTTCCACAGATCCCGGTTCACCCCTCCACTTT. Translating it yields CASSSTDPGSPLHF. This chain connects TRBV27 to TRBJ1-6; no definite D call. This CDR3 region has 14 residues. V lost 4 bases and J 9 bases, leaving 13 bases between the germline ends. CDR1 and CDR2 (germline): MNHEY, SMNVEV (reference sequence).

This clonotype was seen a few times. The chain employs TRBV20-1 and TRBJ1-1; TRBD1 is a possible D gene (5 bases). The CDR3 contains 13 residues. Germline CDR1 and CDR2: DFQATT and SNEGSKA (reference sequence). The V end lost 1 base, the J end lost 1 base, and 7 bases lay between the germline ends. The CDR3 DNA follows: TGCAGTGCTAGAGGGGACGGGAACACTGAAGCTTTCTTT. Translation gives CSARGDGNTEAFF.

This clonotype was seen more than once but under ten times. The chain is built from TRBV19 and TRBJ1-1; 7 nucleotides align to TRBD1. The V and J ends lost 9 bases and 3 bases, in that order; junction bases with no gene match: 13. The CDR3 contains 15 residues. The germline gives CDR1 LNHDA, CDR2 SQIVND (reference sequence). The CDR3 spells CASELQTGLDTEAFF. In DNA, the CDR3 is TGTGCCAGCGAATTACAGACAGGGCTGGACACTGAAGCTTTCTTT.

The table lists this clonotype with a few counts. The V and J genes are TRBV19 and TRBJ1-2, with 8 bases lining up with TRBD1. Trimming cost V 9 bases and J 4 bases; bases outside gene matches: 10. This CDR3 is 14 amino acids long. Germline CDR1 reads LNHDA; CDR2 reads SQIVND (reference sequence). The CDR3 protein is CASKPGQAIYGYTF. The DNA for the CDR3 is TGTGCCAGCAAACCGGGACAGGCAATCTATGGCTACACCTTC.

The V gene is TRBV4-2, the J gene TRBJ1-2; D unresolved. From germline, CDR1 is LGHNA and CDR2 YNFKEQ. This CDR3 has 16 amino acids. V lost 3 bases, J lost 5 bases, and 19 bases lay in between. The CDR3: CASSHDTTEEVYGYTF. Written as DNA, the CDR3 is TGTGCCAGCAGCCATGACACGACCGAAGAAGTATATGGCTACACCTTC.

There are a few counts of this clonotype. This chain uses TRBV7-2 with TRBJ1-1; 11 nucleotides line up with TRBD1. Per germline, CDR1 SGHTA and CDR2 FQGNSA. CDR3 size: 15 residues. The V segment lost 5 bases and the J segment 4 bases; nucleotides outside the gene matches: 6. The CDR3 protein is CASSPGQGVITEAFF. CDR3 sequence (DNA): TGTGCCAGCAGCCCGGGACAGGGGGTTATCACTGAAGCTTTCTTT.

The sample holds many counts of this clonotype. This rearrangement joins TRBV7-8 to TRBJ2-4; D is ambiguous. V dropped 1 base and J dropped 11 bases, with 12 bases sitting between them. The CDR3 loop spans 13 amino acids. In germline, CDR1 is SGHVS, CDR2 FQNEAQ. CDR3 in DNA: TGTGCCAGCAGCTTAGTTGGTTTCAAGGTTCAGTACTTC. Protein: CASSLVGFKVQYF.

This clonotype was observed many times. The chain has TRBV5-7 and TRBJ1-6, with unresolved D. TRBV5-7 counts as an open reading frame of uncertain function. The V and J ends lost 6 bases and 13 bases respectively, with 20 bases between them. This CDR3 has 14 amino acids. In nucleotides, the CDR3 is TGTGCCAGCATCCGAGTCTCGGCGATAGCCCCCCTCCACTTT. Amino acids: CASIRVSAIAPLHF.

This clonotype was seen more than once but under ten times. This chain joins TRBV3-1 and TRBJ1-5; D not resolved. Germline CDR1 and CDR2: LGHDT and YNNKEL (reference sequence). Trimming took 3 bases from V and 1 from J, leaving 7 bases between them. The CDR3 consists of 14 residues. CDR3 DNA sequence: TGTGCCAGCAGCCAGGGTACAAGCAATCAGCCCCAGCATTTT. It is translated as CASSQGTSNQPQHF.

This clonotype has only a few counts. The chain has TRBV18 and TRBJ2-7, with a possible D match to TRBD1 (5 bases). This CDR3 comprises 13 residues. V was clipped by 2 bases and J by 6 bases, with 11 bases between them. CDR1 KGHSH and CDR2 LQKENI come from the germline V gene. The CDR3 DNA is TGTGCCAGCTCACCATCAGGGCCGGGCGAGCAGTACTTC. Translation gives CASSPSGPGEQYF.